The 6 T cell receptor beta chains in this list originate from one sample, sequenced in a study of blood T cell repertoires in COVID-19. Repertoires were generated with immunoSEQ multiplex PCR, while TCRdb's copy carries only in-frame clones and drops some. Of about 430,000 clones in the sample, about 88% were seen once. Sequenced sample: PBMCs or T cells enriched from blood (not recorded which). The receptors shown here come from a woman in her late teens or twenties who had been exposed to COVID-19.

The chain employs TRBV9 and TRBJ1-1; 8 nucleotides match TRBD1. This CDR3 is built from 15 residues. J was trimmed by 8 bases and V by 0 bases; bases with no gene match: 9. Germline CDR1 is SGDLS and CDR2 is YYNGEE. CDR3 sequence: CASSVAVGGQDEAFF. The CDR3 DNA reads as TGTGCCAGCAGCGTAGCCGTGGGGGGACAGGACGAAGCTTTCTTT. The full variable domain, completed using reference TRBV9 and TRBJ1-1, is DSGVTQTPKHLITATGQRVTLRCSPRSGDLSVYWYQQSLDQGLQFLIQYYNGEERAKGNILERFSAQQFPDLHSELNLSSLELGDSALYFCASSVAVGGQDEAFFGQGTRLTVV.

This clone was recorded once. The rearrangement uses TRBV18 and TRBJ1-3; 7 bases are a match to TRBD1. Germline-derived CDR1 and CDR2 are KGHSH and LQKENI. The V gene end was trimmed by 3 bases and the J gene end by 3 bases; junction bases not matched to a gene: 5. The CDR3 covers 15 residues. In nucleotides, the CDR3 is TGTGCCAGCTCACCCTCCCGACAGGGTGGAAACACCATATATTTT. It yields the protein CASSPSRQGGNTIYF.

This chain links TRBV12-3 or TRBV12-4 with TRBJ2-7, with a possible D match to TRBD1 (6 bases). This CDR3 has 13 residues. V was trimmed by 4 bases and J by 2 bases, leaving 9 bases between them. The DNA of the CDR3 is TGTGCCAGCAGTTCGGACAGTCCCTACGAGCAGTACTTC. Amino acids: CASSSDSPYEQYF.

Only a few counts were recorded for this clone. The V call is TRBV19, the J call TRBJ1-4, with D possibly matching TRBD1 (6 bases). Germline V lookup: CDR1 LNHDA, CDR2 SQIVND (reference sequence). V was cut by 8 bases and J by 5 bases, with 15 bases left in between. The CDR3 is made up of 14 amino acids. The CDR3 loop reads CASHTGTRNEKLFF. For the CDR3, the DNA is TGTGCCAGTCACACCGGGACACGAAATGAAAAACTGTTTTTT.

The sample holds a few counts of this clone. The chain links TRBV7-2 to TRBJ1-6, with 8 nucleotides matching TRBD1. V was pared by 5 bases and J by 9 bases, with 15 bases of the junction left unmatched. Germline-derived CDR1 and CDR2 are SGHTA and FQGNSA. The CDR3 spans 17 residues. Written as DNA, the CDR3 is TGTGCCAGCAGCCCCGACAGGGGCGGCTTGGGGAGTTCACCCCTCCACTTT. Protein sequence: CASSPDRGGLGSSPLHF. Full variable domain (outside the CDR3, taken from reference TRBV7-2 and TRBJ1-6): GAGVSQSPSNKVTEKGKDVELRCDPISGHTALYWYRQSLGQGLEFLIYFQGNSAPDKSGLPSDRFSAERTGGSVSTLTIQRTQQEDSAVYLCASSPDRGGLGSSPLHFGNGTRLTVT.

Regarding this clone: This sample also contains other DNA sequences that code for the same CDR3. The chain couples TRBV20-1 to TRBJ1-1; possibly TRBD1 for D (5 bases). V dropped 4 bases and J dropped 4 bases, with 7 bases sitting between them. The germline gives CDR1 DFQATT, CDR2 SNEGSKA (reference sequence). CDR3 size: 11 residues. The CDR3 sequence is CSATGGTEAFF. Written as DNA, the CDR3 is TGCAGTGCTACCGGGGGCACTGAAGCTTTCTTT.